Described below is a single T cell receptor (beta chain) sequence and its context. These data are taken from a study of T cell responses to AZD1222 COVID-19 vaccine. The repertoire was sequenced with immunoSEQ multiplex PCR; TCRdb's copy has only in-frame clones and lacks some. The data contain about 140,000 clones, over 85% of them seen just once; the ten biggest clones take up more than 5.5%. The CDR3 is made up of 13 amino acids. Germline V CDR1 and CDR2: SGHKS, YYEKEE (reference sequence). Trimming took off 0 bases at V and 3 bases at J, with 7 bases between the two ends. The chain is built from TRBV5-5 and TRBJ2-7, with D uncertain. The sequence was obtained from an adult in good health. The sequencing used peripheral blood, collected on day 0 of AZD1222 vaccination. CDR3 protein: CASSLAPSYEQYF. The CDR3 coding sequence is TGTGCCAGCAGCTTGGCGCCTAGCTACGAGCAGTACTTC. The variable domain in full, completed from reference TRBV5-5 and TRBJ2-7, reads DAGVTQSPTHLIKTRGQQVTLRCSPISGHKSVSWYQQVLGQGPQFIFQYYEKEERGRGNFPDRFSARQFPNYSSELNVNALLLGDSALYLCASSLAPSYEQYFGPGTRLTVT.